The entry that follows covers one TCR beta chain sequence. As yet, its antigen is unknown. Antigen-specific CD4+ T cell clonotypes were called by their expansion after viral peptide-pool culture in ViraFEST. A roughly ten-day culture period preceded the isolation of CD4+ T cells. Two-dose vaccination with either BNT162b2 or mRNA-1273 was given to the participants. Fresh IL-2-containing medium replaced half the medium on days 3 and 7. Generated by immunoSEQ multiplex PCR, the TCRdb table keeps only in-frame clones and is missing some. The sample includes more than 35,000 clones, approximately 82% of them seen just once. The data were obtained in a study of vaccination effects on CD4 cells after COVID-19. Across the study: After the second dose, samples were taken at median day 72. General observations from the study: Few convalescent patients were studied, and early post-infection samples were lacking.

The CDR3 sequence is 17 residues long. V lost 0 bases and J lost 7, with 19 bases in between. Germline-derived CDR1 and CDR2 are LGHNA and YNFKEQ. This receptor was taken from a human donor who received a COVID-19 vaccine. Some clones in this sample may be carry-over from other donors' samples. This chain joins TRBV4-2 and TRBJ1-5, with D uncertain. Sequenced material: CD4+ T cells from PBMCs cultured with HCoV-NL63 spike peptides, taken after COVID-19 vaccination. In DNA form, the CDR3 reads TGTGCCAGCAGCCAAGATAGCCCCGCCTTTGGAGGACAGCCCCAGCATTTT. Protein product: CASSQDSPAFGGQPQHF.